This T cell receptor beta chain was observed in a study of blood T cell repertoires in COVID-19. Across the whole study: Spain, Italy and the United States supplied samples that represented acute and convalescent COVID-19. Sources were T cells, B-cell-depleted T cells, or PBMCs; the material itself was cDNA or gDNA.

As handled by the study authors: From reference gene primer amplification, estimates of nucleated cell counts were derived. The method was immunoSEQ multiplex PCR; TCRdb's version includes in-frame clones alone and lacks a portion of them. V and J calls and clone size are those listed in that table; D and trimming were worked out from the DNA. The profile shows over 85,000 clones, about 87% of them singletons. Trimming removed 0 bases at V and 3 bases at J, with 6 bases between. Germline V gene sequence: CDR1 MNHEY, CDR2 SMNVEV (reference sequence). The CDR3 has 13 residues. This clonotype was sampled from a man aged 40-55 years with acute or convalescent COVID-19. The chain combines TRBV27 with TRBJ2-7; D uncertain. The sample comprised peripheral blood. CDR3 loop: CASSLSEHYEQYF. The CDR3 nucleotides are TGTGCCAGCAGTTTATCGGAGCACTACGAGCAGTACTTC.